This TCR beta chain stems from a study of response to subunit inactivated influenza vaccine. Regarding this clonotype: The target antigen is unknown.

Each CDR3 protein is one row after TCRdb ran MiXCR on the RT-PCR reads. The repertoire holds approximately 500,000 distinct CDR3 sequences, with 12% to 15% as singletons. Trimming shortened V by 5 bases and J by 4 bases, and 14 bases separated the two germline ends. CDR3 length: 14 amino acids. CDR1 and CDR2 (germline): SEHNR, FQNEAQ (reference sequence). Study-level findings and limits: T cells newly recruited by each seasonal influenza vaccination are few, the authors suggested.

This sequence originates from a man aged 45-65 years who received an inactivated influenza vaccine. This specimen was PBMCs from blood, taken 11 to 12 days after vaccination. This chain joins TRBV7-9 and TRBJ1-1; possible D gene TRBD1, 5 bases. The CDR3 sequence is CASSRGRGGTEAFF. The CDR3 region has the DNA TGTGCCAGCAGCAGAGGGCGGGGGGGCACTGAAGCTTTCTTT.